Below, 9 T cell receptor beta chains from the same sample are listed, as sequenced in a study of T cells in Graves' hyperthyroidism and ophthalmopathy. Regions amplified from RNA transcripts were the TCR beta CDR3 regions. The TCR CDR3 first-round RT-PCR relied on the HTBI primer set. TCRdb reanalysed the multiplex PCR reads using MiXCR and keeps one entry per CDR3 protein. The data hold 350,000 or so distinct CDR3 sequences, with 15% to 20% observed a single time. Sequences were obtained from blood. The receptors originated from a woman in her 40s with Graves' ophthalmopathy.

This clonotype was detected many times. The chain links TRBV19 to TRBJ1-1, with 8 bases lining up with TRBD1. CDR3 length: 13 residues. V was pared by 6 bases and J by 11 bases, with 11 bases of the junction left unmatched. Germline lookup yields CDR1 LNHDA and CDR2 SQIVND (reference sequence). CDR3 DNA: TGTGCCAGTAGAACCGGACAGGGCAGTATGGCTTTCTTT. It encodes CASRTGQGSMAFF.

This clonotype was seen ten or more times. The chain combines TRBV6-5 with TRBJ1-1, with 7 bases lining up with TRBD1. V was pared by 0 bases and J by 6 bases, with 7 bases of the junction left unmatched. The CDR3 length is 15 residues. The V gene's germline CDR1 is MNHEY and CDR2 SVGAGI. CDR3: CASSYSPGGEAEAFF. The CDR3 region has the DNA TGTGCCAGCAGTTACTCGCCAGGGGGGGAGGCTGAAGCTTTCTTT.

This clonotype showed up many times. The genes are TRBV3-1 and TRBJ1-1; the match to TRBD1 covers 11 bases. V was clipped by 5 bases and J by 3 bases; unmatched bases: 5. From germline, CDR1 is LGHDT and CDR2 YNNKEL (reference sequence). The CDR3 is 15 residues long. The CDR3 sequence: CASSAGTGGYTEAFF. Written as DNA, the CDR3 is TGTGCCAGCAGCGCAGGGACAGGGGGTTACACTGAAGCTTTCTTT.

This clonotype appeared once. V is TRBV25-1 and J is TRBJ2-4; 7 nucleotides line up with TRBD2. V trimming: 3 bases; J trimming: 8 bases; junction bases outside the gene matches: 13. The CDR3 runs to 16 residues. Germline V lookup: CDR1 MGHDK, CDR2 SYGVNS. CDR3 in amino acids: CASSEPSGLGGDIQYF. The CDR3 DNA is TGTGCCAGCAGTGAGCCCTCCGGACTGGGAGGGGACATTCAGTACTTC.

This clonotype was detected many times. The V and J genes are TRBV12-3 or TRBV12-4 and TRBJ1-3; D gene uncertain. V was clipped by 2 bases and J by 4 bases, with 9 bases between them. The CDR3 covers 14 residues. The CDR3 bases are TGTGCCAGCAGTTTAATGACAAACGGAAACACCATATATTTT. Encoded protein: CASSLMTNGNTIYF.

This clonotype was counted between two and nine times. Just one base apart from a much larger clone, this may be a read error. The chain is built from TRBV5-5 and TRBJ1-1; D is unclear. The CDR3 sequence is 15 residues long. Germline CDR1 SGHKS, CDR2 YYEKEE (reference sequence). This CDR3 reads CVSSLEGGWKAEAFF. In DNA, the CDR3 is TGTGTCAGCAGCTTGGAAGGAGGGTGGAAAGCTGAAGCTTTCTTT.

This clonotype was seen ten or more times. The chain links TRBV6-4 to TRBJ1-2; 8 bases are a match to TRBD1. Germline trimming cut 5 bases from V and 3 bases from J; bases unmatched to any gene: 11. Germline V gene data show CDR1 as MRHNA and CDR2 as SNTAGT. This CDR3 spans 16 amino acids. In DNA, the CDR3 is TGTGCCAGCAGTCCTCGGACGGACAGGGACTACTATGGCTACACCTTC. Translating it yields CASSPRTDRDYYGYTF.

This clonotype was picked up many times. The CDR3 DNA reads as TGTGCCAGCAGTCAAATAGCGGGAGTGGGTACAGATACGCAGTATTTT. Its protein is CASSQIAGVGTDTQYF. This chain connects TRBV27 to TRBJ2-3, with 9 bases matching TRBD2. The CDR3 consists of 16 residues. Germline V gene data show CDR1 as MNHEY and CDR2 as SMNVEV (reference sequence). The junction had 9 bases not matched to a gene; V was cut back by 5 bases and J by 3 bases.

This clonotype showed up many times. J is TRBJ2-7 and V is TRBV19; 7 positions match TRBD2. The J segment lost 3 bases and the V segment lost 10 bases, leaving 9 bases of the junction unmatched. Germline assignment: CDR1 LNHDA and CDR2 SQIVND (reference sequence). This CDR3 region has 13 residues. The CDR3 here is CATAAGENYEQYF. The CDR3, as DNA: TGTGCCACCGCCGCGGGGGAGAACTACGAGCAGTACTTC.